The 12 T cell receptor beta chains listed next were all sequenced from one sample in a study of post-analysis software for immune sequencing data. Points from the study as a whole: In patients, about five TRBV segments were more frequent than in controls, with TRBV5-6, TRBV5-1 and TRBV20-1 among them.

Presence of unique molecular identifiers characterized the TCR beta cDNA libraries. TCRdb re-analysed the PCR reads in MiXCR, keeping a single row per CDR3 protein. The repertoire holds roughly 620,000 distinct CDR3 sequences, with 40% to 50% as singletons. No cognate antigen is known for these TCRs. Material: blood. The origin of the receptors is a girl aged 10 to 17 with multiple sclerosis.

This chain connects TRBV3-1 to TRBJ1-1; a weak D match, TRBD1 (5 bases). Trimming pared 0 bases from V and 3 bases from J, leaving 17 bases between. Per germline, CDR1 LGHDT and CDR2 YNNKEL (reference sequence). This CDR3 region has 17 residues. The CDR3 nucleotides are TGTGCCAGCAGCCAAGATCTTCGAGGGGCTGTAGACACTGAAGCTTTCTTT. It yields the protein CASSQDLRGAVDTEAFF.

The V call is TRBV5-5, the J call TRBJ2-7, with D tentatively TRBD1 or TRBD2 (5 bases each). V gave up 6 bases and J gave up 5 bases, with 21 bases separating them. Germline V gives CDR1 SGHKS, CDR2 YYEKEE (reference sequence). CDR3 length: 15 residues. The CDR3 region is CASTMPEGNRNEQYF. Written as DNA, the CDR3 is TGTGCCAGCACCATGCCCGAGGGGAATCGGAACGAGCAGTACTTC.

In regard to this clonotype: One end of the junction is discordant with germline, which a read error may explain. The chain carries TRBV24-1 and TRBJ2-1; D is possibly TRBD1 or TRBD2 (5 bases each). The CDR3 runs 13 residues. Looked up from germline, CDR1 is KGHDR and CDR2 is SFDVKD. The CDR3 bases are TGTGTCACCAGTGAGGGGACGGACAATGAGCAGTTCTTC. It translates to CVTSEGTDNEQFF.

This clonotype was counted a few times. V is TRBV6-1 and J is TRBJ1-5; D call uncertain. Germline assignment: CDR1 MNHNS and CDR2 SASEGT. The CDR3 runs 13 residues. Trimming stripped 7 bases from V and 8 bases from J, with 15 bases between. The CDR3 sequence: CASMIMAYEPQHF. The CDR3 nucleotides read TGTGCCAGCATGATTATGGCCTATGAGCCCCAGCATTTT.

In this sample, this clonotype turned up a few times. This rearrangement joins TRBV5-1 to TRBJ1-2; tentatively, D is TRBD1 (5 bases). The germline V gene encodes CDR1 SGHRS and CDR2 YFSETQ. The CDR3 has 13 amino acids. V was pared by 1 base and J by 4 bases, with 8 bases between. CDR3 coding DNA: TGCGCCAGCAGCTTGACAGACAGCTATGGCTACACCTTC. Its protein is CASSLTDSYGYTF.

This clonotype was counted between two and nine times. The chain has TRBV7-6 and TRBJ2-7; D may correspond to TRBD1 or TRBD2 (5 bases each). CDR3 size: 12 residues. Trimming took 5 bases from V and 7 from J, leaving 12 bases between them. CDR1 and CDR2 (germline): SGHVS, FNYEAQ. Here the CDR3 reads CASSLEWGEQYF. CDR3 in DNA: TGTGCCAGCAGCCTAGAGTGGGGGGAGCAGTACTTC. The whole variable domain, filled in from reference TRBV7-6 and TRBJ2-7, reads GAGVSQSPRYKVTKRGQDVALRCDPISGHVSLYWYRQALGQGPEFLTYFNYEAQQDKSGLPNDRFSAERPEGSISTLTIQRTEQRDSAMYRCASSLEWGEQYFGPGTRLTVT.

This clonotype was recorded only once. The chain is built from TRBV24-1 and TRBJ2-5; TRBD2 might be the D (5 bases). The CDR3 runs 14 residues. The germline V gene has CDR1 KGHDR and CDR2 SFDVKD. Deletions cut 3 bases from V and 3 bases from J, with 10 bases between. CDR3 sequence reads: CATSDRTREETQYF. CDR3 nucleotide sequence: TGTGCCACCAGTGATCGTACTAGAGAAGAGACCCAGTACTTC.

The V call is TRBV20-1, the J call TRBJ2-4; 8 positions agree with TRBD2. The J call may be in error: the DNA end matches TRBJ2-7 better. Per germline, CDR1 DFQATT and CDR2 SNEGSKA (reference sequence). The CDR3 runs to 16 residues. CDR3 coding DNA: TGCAGTGCTAGCGCCGGGGGGGGGATCCTCTCCTACGAGCAGTACTTC. It encodes CSASAGGGILSYEQYF.

CDR3 DNA: TGCAGTGCCGACGGCAGTGGGACTCGGGCTAACTATGGCTACACCTTC. Translating gives CSADGSGTRANYGYTF. The rearrangement uses TRBV20-1 and TRBJ1-2; possibly TRBD1 for D (5 bases). Per germline, CDR1 DFQATT and CDR2 SNEGSKA (reference sequence). The CDR3 consists of 16 residues. The V and J ends lost 6 bases and 0 bases respectively, with 20 bases between them.

This clonotype was seen just once. V usage is TRBV10-3 and J usage is TRBJ2-1, with TRBD2 identical over 9 bases. From germline, CDR1 is ENHRY and CDR2 SYGVKD. With 8 bases clipped from V and 7 bases from J, the junction kept 15 bases outside the gene matches. CDR3 length equals 16 residues. CDR3 residues: CAIRQTEREVSNEQFF. In DNA, the CDR3 is TGTGCCATCCGTCAGACCGAGCGGGAGGTCTCAAATGAGCAGTTCTTC.

The CDR3 sequence is CASSGTSGSTTDTQYF. The CDR3, as DNA: TGCGCCAGCTCCGGGACTAGCGGGAGCACCACAGATACGCAGTATTTT. The chain carries TRBV5-1 and TRBJ2-3; 14 bases are a match to TRBD2. The trim removed 7 bases at V and 2 bases at J, leaving 6 bases unmatched. Per the germline V gene, CDR1 is SGHRS and CDR2 is YFSETQ. This CDR3 region has 16 residues.

V and J are TRBV6-2 or TRBV6-3 and TRBJ2-3; TRBD2 matches 9 bases. V was clipped by 2 bases and J by 2 bases; unmatched bases: 2. In germline, CDR1 is MNHEY, CDR2 SVGEGT. The CDR3 runs to 15 residues. In nucleotides, the CDR3 is TGTGCCAGCAGTTACCGCGGGGGGGCCACAGATACGCAGTATTTT. The encoded protein is CASSYRGGATDTQYF.